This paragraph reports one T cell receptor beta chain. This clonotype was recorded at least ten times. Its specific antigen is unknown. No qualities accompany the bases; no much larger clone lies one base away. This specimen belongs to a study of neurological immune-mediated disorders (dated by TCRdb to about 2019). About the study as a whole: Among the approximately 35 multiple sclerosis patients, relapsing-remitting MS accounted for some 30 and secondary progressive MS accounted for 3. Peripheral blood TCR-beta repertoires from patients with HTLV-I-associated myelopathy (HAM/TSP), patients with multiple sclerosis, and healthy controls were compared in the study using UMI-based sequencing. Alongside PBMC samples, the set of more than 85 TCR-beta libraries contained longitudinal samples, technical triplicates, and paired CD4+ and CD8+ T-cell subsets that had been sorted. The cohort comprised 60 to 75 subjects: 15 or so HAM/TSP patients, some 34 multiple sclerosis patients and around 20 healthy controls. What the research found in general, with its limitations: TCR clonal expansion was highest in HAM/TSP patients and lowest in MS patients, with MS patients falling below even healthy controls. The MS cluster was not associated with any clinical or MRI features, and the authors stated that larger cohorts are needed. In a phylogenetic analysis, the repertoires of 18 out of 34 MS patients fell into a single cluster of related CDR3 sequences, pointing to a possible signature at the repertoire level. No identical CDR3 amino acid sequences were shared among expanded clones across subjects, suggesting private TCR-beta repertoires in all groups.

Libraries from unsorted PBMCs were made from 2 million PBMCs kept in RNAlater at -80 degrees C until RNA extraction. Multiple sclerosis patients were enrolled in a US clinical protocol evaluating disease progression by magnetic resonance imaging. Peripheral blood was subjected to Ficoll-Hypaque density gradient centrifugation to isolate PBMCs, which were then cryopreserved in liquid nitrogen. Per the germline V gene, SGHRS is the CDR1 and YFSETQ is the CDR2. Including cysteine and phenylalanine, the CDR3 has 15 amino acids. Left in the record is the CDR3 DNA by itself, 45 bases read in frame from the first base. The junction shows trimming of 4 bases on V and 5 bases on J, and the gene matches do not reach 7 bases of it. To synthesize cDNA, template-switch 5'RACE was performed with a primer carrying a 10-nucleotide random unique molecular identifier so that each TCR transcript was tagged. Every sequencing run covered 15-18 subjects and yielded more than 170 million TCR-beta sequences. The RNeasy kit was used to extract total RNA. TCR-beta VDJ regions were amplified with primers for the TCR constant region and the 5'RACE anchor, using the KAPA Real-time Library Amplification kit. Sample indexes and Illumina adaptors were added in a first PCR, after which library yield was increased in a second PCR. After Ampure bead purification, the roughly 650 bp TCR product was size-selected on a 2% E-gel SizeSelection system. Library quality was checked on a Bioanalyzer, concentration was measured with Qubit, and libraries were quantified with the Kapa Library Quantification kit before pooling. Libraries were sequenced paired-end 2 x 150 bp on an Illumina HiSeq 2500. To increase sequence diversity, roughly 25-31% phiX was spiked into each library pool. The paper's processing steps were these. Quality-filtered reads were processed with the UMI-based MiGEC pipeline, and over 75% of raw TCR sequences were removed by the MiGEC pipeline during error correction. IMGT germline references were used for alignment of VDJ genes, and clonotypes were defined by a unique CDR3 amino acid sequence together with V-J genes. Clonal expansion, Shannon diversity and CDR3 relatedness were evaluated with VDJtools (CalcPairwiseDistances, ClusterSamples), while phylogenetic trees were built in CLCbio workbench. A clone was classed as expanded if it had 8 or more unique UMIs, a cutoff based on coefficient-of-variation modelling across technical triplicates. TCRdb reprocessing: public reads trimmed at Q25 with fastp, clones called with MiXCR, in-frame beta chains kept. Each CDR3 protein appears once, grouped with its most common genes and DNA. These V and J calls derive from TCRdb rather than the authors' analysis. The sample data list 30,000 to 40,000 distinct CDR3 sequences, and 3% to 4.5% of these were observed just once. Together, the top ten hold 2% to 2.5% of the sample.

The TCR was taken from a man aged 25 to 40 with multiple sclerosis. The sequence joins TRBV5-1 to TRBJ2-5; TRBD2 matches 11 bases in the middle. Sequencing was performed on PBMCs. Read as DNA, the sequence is TGCGCCAGCAGCGAACCGGGACTAGCGGCGGAGACCCAGTACTTC. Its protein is CASSEPGLAAETQYF.